The clone carrying this T cell receptor beta chain has more than one count but fewer than ten. The entry originates in a study of early T cells in non-severe SARS-CoV-2 infection. The V and J ends lost 4 bases and 1 base respectively, with 19 bases between them. CDR3 length: 17 amino acids. Per the germline V gene, CDR1 is KGHSH and CDR2 is LQKENI. Researchers attached unique molecular identifiers to individual cDNA molecules. TCRdb processed the 5' RACE reads anew with MiXCR; each CDR3 protein has one entry. Found here are approximately 120,000 distinct CDR3 sequences, around 14% of them singletons; the top ten hold roughly a fifth.

The chain links TRBV18 to TRBJ1-1, with no clear D. The receptor was derived from an adult who was a healthcare worker with PCR-confirmed SARS-CoV-2 infection or an uninfected control (not recorded which). Sequencing was done on a sample of whole blood. The CDR3 sequence: CASSLLDKRTANTEAFF. As DNA, the CDR3 is TGTGCCAGCTCACTACTCGACAAGAGGACGGCGAACACTGAAGCTTTCTTT. Full variable domain (outside the CDR3, taken from reference TRBV18 and TRBJ1-1): NAGVMQNPRHLVRRRGQEARLRCSPMKGHSHVYWYRQLPEEGLKFMVYLQKENIIDESGMPKERFSAEFPKEGPSILRIQQVVRGDSAAYFCASSLLDKRTANTEAFFGQGTRLTVV.